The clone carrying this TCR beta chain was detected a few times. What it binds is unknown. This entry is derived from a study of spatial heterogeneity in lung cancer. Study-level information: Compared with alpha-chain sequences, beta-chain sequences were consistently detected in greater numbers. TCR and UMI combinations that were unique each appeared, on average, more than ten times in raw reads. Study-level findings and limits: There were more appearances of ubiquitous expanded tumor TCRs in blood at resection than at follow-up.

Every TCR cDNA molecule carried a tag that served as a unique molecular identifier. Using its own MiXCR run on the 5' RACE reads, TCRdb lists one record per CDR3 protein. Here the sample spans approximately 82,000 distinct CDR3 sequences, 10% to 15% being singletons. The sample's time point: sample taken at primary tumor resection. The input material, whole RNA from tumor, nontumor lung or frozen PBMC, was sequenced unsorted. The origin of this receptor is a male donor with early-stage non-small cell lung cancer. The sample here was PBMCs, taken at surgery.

In nucleotides, the CDR3 is TGTGCCAGCATCGTCCAGAATGAGCAGTTCTTC. Amino acid sequence: CASIVQNEQFF. The chain has TRBV7-3 and TRBJ2-1; D not resolved. V was cut by 7 bases and J by 7 bases, with 8 bases left in between. Germline CDR1 SGHTA, CDR2 FQGTGA. There are 11 residues in the CDR3.